This TCR beta chain emerged from a study of T cells in women clearing cervical HPV infection. About the research overall: No precancer developed; the control's incident HPV16 infection cleared within 12 months. Controls gave blood once infection was undetectable; cases at lesion identification. For cases, blood was sampled a median around 150 days after lesion detection, interquartile range 90 to 200 days.

Concerning this clone itself: The read terminates 3 residues before the CDR3 end, so the remaining end is supplied by the germline J gene.

The CDR3 runs to 19 residues. Germline values: CDR1 DFQATT, CDR2 SNEGSKA (reference sequence). Trimming removed 7 bases at V and 4 bases at J, with 35 bases between. Average input was around 1,100 ng genomic DNA for immunoSEQ TCR beta CDR3 amplification. Repertoires were generated with immunoSEQ multiplex PCR, while TCRdb's copy carries only in-frame clones and drops some. The repertoire shows some 32,000 clones; the top ten hold about 3.1%. Material: blood buffy coat. This sequence joins TRBV20-1 and TRBJ2-7; D is possibly TRBD2 (5 bases). The clonotype originates from a woman between 18 and 75 years old with a cervical HPV16 infection that either progressed to CIN3+ or cleared (not recorded which). CDR3 bases read: TGCAGTGTAGAATCCCACCGTAAGAGATTGGACTCGGAAACTTACGAG. This gives the protein CSVESHRKRLDSETYE. The complete CDR3 sequence is CSVESHRKRLDSETYEQYF.